This TCR beta chain emerged from a study of blood T cell repertoires in COVID-19. Study-wide context: The origin of the acute and convalescent COVID-19 samples was the United States, Italy and Spain.

Original handling: Scientists estimated how many nucleated cells there were by amplifying reference gene primers. Using immunoSEQ multiplex PCR, the repertoire was profiled, and TCRdb retains in-frame clones only, with some absent. The V and J calls and clone size come from that table; D and trimming were worked out from the DNA. The sample gives roughly 61,000 clones, around four fifths of which show up once; approximately 15% is in the top ten. This CDR3 comprises 15 residues. With 2 bases removed from V and 6 bases from J, the gap between germline ends came to 15 bases. CDR1 KGHSH and CDR2 LQKENI come from the germline V gene.

The receptor was derived from a woman in her 70s with acute or convalescent COVID-19. V is TRBV18 and J is TRBJ2-3; D is possibly TRBD1 (5 bases). Sequencing was performed on peripheral blood. CDR3 bases: TGTGCCAGCTCACCATTAGGGGATGGATCCGATACGCAGTATTTT. This gives the protein CASSPLGDGSDTQYF.